Listed below are T cell receptor beta chains from one sample, sequenced in a study of cytomegalovirus exposure and HLA in healthy donors. Sequenced by immunoSEQ multiplex PCR; TCRdb stores in-frame clones only, minus some. The sample holds about 160,000 clones, 80% to 85% seen once. Sequencing used PBMCs. These receptors all come from a man between 50 and 59 years old in good health and CMV-seropositive. Each CDR3 is given with its conserved first and last residue. Each record gives: V gene, D gene, clone size, J gene, CDR3 DNA, CDR3 protein. A D gene is named only where the DNA matches it firmly. Clone size is given for some rows only: seen once, a few or many times, or a class if the clone is expanded.

V: TRBV30; D: .; size: .; J: TRBJ2-2; DNA: TGTGCCTGGAGTTACTCGAACACCGGGGAGCTGTTTTTT; CDR3: CAWSYSNTGELFF
V: TRBV7-9; D: .; size: .; J: TRBJ2-7; DNA: TGTGCCAGCAGCTTTGGGGAGGCATCCTACGAGCAGTACTTC; CDR3: CASSFGEASYEQYF
V: TRBV28; D: TRBD1; size: once; J: TRBJ1-4; DNA: TGTGCCAGCAGTCTGACAGGGAAACTGTTTTTT; CDR3: CASSLTGKLFF
V: TRBV29-1; D: TRBD2; size: .; J: TRBJ2-4; DNA: TGCAGCGTTGGGGTAGGCGGGGGATCCAAAAACATTCAGTACTTC; CDR3: CSVGVGGGSKNIQYF
V: TRBV6-1; D: TRBD2; size: few; J: TRBJ2-3; DNA: TGTGCCAGCATTGGACTAGCGGGGAGCACAGATACGCAGTATTTT; CDR3: CASIGLAGSTDTQYF
V: TRBV11-2; D: TRBD1; size: .; J: TRBJ2-1; DNA: TGTGCCAGCAGCCTCGGACAGGGTTATGAGCAGTTCTTC; CDR3: CASSLGQGYEQFF
V: TRBV4-2; D: .; size: .; J: TRBJ2-1; DNA: TGTGCCAGCAGCCCCCAAGGAAGCGGGGAGCAGTTCTTC; CDR3: CASSPQGSGEQFF
V: TRBV5-1; D: .; size: .; J: TRBJ1-6; DNA: TGCGCCAGCAGTTGGGACAAAAATAATTCACCCCTCCACTTT; CDR3: CASSWDKNNSPLHF
V: TRBV27; D: TRBD2; size: .; J: TRBJ2-1; DNA: TGTGCCAGCAGTCAACTAGCGGGGGGGCCCAATGAGCAGTTCTTC; CDR3: CASSQLAGGPNEQFF
V: TRBV2; D: .; size: .; J: TRBJ2-7; DNA: TGTGCCAGCACCGGCAGGGGGGCCCACGAGCAGTACTTC; CDR3: CASTGRGAHEQYF
V: TRBV9; D: .; size: .; J: TRBJ2-7; DNA: TGTGCCAGCAGCGTAGTACCCGACGGAGGGGAGCAGTACTTC; CDR3: CASSVVPDGGEQYF
V: TRBV2; D: .; size: .; J: TRBJ1-2; DNA: TGTGCCAGCAGTGAAACAACGGGCAGGGAACAAGGCTACACCTTC; CDR3: CASSETTGREQGYTF
V: TRBV2; D: TRBD1; size: once; J: TRBJ2-7; DNA: TGTGCCAGCAGCGAACCGGACAGGCGAGCCTACGAGCAGTACTTC; CDR3: CASSEPDRRAYEQYF
V: TRBV27; D: .; size: .; J: TRBJ2-3; DNA: TGTGCCAGCAGTATAACAGGGCCCTCAGATACGCAGTATTTT; CDR3: CASSITGPSDTQYF
V: TRBV6-6; D: .; size: once; J: TRBJ2-3; DNA: TGTGCCAGCAGTTACGCGGGAATAGATACGCAGTATTTT; CDR3: CASSYAGIDTQYF
V: TRBV7-2; D: .; size: .; J: TRBJ1-6; DNA: TGTGCCAGCAGCCTCACAGGGTCCCTCCACTTT; CDR3: CASSLTGSLHF
V: TRBV28; D: TRBD2; size: .; J: TRBJ2-1; DNA: TGTGCCAGCAGTCCCCCAGGGAGGGCGGCTGAGCAGTTCTTC; CDR3: CASSPPGRAAEQFF
V: TRBV7-9; D: TRBD2; size: .; J: TRBJ2-3; DNA: TGTGCCAGCAGCACTACACGGACTAGCGGGGTTTCAGATACGCAGTATTTT; CDR3: CASSTTRTSGVSDTQYF
V: TRBV5-4; D: .; size: .; J: TRBJ1-2; DNA: TGTGCCAGCAGCGCCGGGACAACCCATGGCTACACCTTC; CDR3: CASSAGTTHGYTF
V: TRBV6-5; D: .; size: .; J: TRBJ2-1; DNA: TGTGCCAGCGGGGGGGGGCTGTCCTACAATGAGCAGTTCTTC; CDR3: CASGGGLSYNEQFF
V: TRBV5-1; D: .; size: .; J: TRBJ1-2; DNA: TGCGCCAGCAGCGCGGGGGATAGTAGTCTAGGGGGCTACACCTTC; CDR3: CASSAGDSSLGGYTF
V: TRBV7-9; D: TRBD2; size: .; J: TRBJ2-7; DNA: TGTGCCAGCAGCTTTGGACTAGCGGGAGACGAGCAGTACTTC; CDR3: CASSFGLAGDEQYF
V: TRBV7-6; D: TRBD2; size: .; J: TRBJ2-2; DNA: TGTGCCAGCAGCTTAGAGTTACTAGCGAGCGCCGGGGAGCTGTTTTTT; CDR3: CASSLELLASAGELFF
V: TRBV6-5; D: .; size: .; J: TRBJ1-2; DNA: TGTGCCAGCAGTTTGGGACAAAACTATGGCTACACCTTC; CDR3: CASSLGQNYGYTF
V: TRBV5-1; D: .; size: few; J: TRBJ2-5; DNA: TGCGCCAGCAACCCGGGCCAGTACTTC; CDR3: CASNPGQYF
V: TRBV27; D: .; size: .; J: TRBJ1-2; DNA: TGTGCCAGCAGTGAATTGGGGGCGGGTAACTATGGCTACACCTTC; CDR3: CASSELGAGNYGYTF
V: TRBV18; D: .; size: .; J: TRBJ1-3; DNA: TGTGCCAGCTCACCAATGTTTGCAATCGGGAACAGGGACTCTGGAAACACCATATATTTT; CDR3: CASSPMFAIGNRDSGNTIYF
V: TRBV28; D: .; size: .; J: TRBJ2-2; DNA: TGTGCCAGCAGTTCGGCGGAACAGGCGCACGGGGAGCTGTTTTTT; CDR3: CASSSAEQAHGELFF